A single sample is the source of the 27 T cell receptor beta chains below, sequenced in a study of blood T cell repertoires in COVID-19. Generated by immunoSEQ multiplex PCR, the TCRdb table keeps only in-frame clones and is missing some. This sample has a few hundred thousand clones, with roughly 87% found just once. Sequenced material: peripheral blood. The source is a man younger than 35 with active or convalescent COVID-19.

The chain carries TRBV12-3 or TRBV12-4 and TRBJ1-3; D remains ambiguous. The CDR3 is 13 residues long. Between the trimmed V and J ends, which lost 6 bases and 4 bases, there was a span of 10 bases. The CDR3 protein is CASSLRVGNTIYF. In DNA form, the CDR3 reads TGTGCCAGCAGCCTCCGAGTGGGAAACACCATATATTTT.

This chain links TRBV6-6 with TRBJ1-2; 7 bases are a match to TRBD1. The CDR3 has 16 amino acids. Trimming cost V 2 bases and J 3 bases; bases outside gene matches: 9. Germline CDR1 reads MNHNY; CDR2 reads SVGAGI (reference sequence). The chain's CDR3 is CASSYGAKRGHYGYTF. CDR3 bases: TGTGCCAGCAGTTACGGCGCGAAGAGGGGGCACTATGGCTACACCTTC.

CDR3 DNA: TGTGCCAGCAGCCAGACTAGAGAAGGGTACGAGCAGTACTTC. Amino acid sequence: CASSQTREGYEQYF. The chain combines TRBV5-5 with TRBJ2-7; tentative D call: TRBD2 (6 bases). V was clipped by 4 bases and J by 4 bases, with 15 bases between them. CDR1 is SGHKS, CDR2 YYEKEE, per germline (reference sequence). The CDR3 consists of 14 residues.

CDR3 nucleotide sequence: TGTGCCAGCTCACCAGTGAGAGGGTACACTGAAGCTTTCTTT. Protein: CASSPVRGYTEAFF. V is TRBV18 and J is TRBJ1-1, with D unclear. Looked up from germline, CDR1 is KGHSH and CDR2 is LQKENI. This CDR3 spans 14 amino acids. Trimming cost V 2 bases and J 3 bases, with 10 bases left between them.

V and J are TRBV5-1 and TRBJ2-1; D may be TRBD1 (5 bases). The germline V and J ends were trimmed by 6 bases and 6 bases, with 31 bases remaining between them. The length of the CDR3 is 19 residues. Germline CDR1 reads SGHRS; CDR2 reads YFSETQ. The CDR3 loop is CASNAGARWAAMDGNEQFF. CDR3 nucleotides: TGCGCCAGCAACGCTGGGGCCCGCTGGGCGGCGATGGACGGCAATGAGCAGTTCTTC.

V gene TRBV3-1 (or the pseudogene TRBV3-2) combines with J gene TRBJ1-2; D uncertain. This CDR3 is built from 11 residues. Germline V CDR1 and CDR2: LGHDT, YNNKEL (reference sequence). V was clipped by 5 bases and J by 4 bases, with 5 bases between them. CDR3 amino acids: CASSGGYGYTF. CDR3 sequence (DNA): TGTGCCAGCAGCGGAGGCTATGGCTACACCTTC.

This chain joins TRBV2 and TRBJ1-5, with 9 positions matching TRBD1. CDR3 length: 14 amino acids. Germline V lookup: CDR1 SNHLY, CDR2 FYNNEI. J gave up 5 bases and V 3 bases, and 2 bases lay outside the gene matches. The CDR3 here is CASSDRTGDQPQHF. The CDR3 DNA reads TGTGCCAGCAGTGACCGGACAGGGGATCAGCCCCAGCATTTT.

This chain connects TRBV29-1 to TRBJ2-7, with 8 nucleotides matching TRBD2. Trimming removed 5 bases from V and 6 bases from J; junction bases left unmatched: 9. The CDR3 covers 13 residues. Germline values: CDR1 SQVTM, CDR2 ANQGSEA. The chain's CDR3 is CSVSVGRATEQYF. The CDR3 nucleotides read TGCAGCGTTTCGGTCGGGAGGGCCACCGAGCAGTACTTC.

This chain uses TRBV4-1 with TRBJ2-5; 10 nucleotides agree with TRBD2. CDR1 is MGHRA and CDR2 is YSYEKL in the germline V gene. This CDR3 comprises 17 residues. The V gene end was trimmed by 6 bases and the J gene end by 5 bases; junction bases not matched to a gene: 15. CDR3 region: CASSLRTSGIIGETQYF. The CDR3 DNA is TGCGCCAGCAGTCTTAGGACTAGCGGAATCATCGGGGAGACCCAGTACTTC.

This rearrangement joins TRBV19 to TRBJ2-5; possibly TRBD1 for D (5 bases). Germline CDR1 and CDR2: LNHDA and SQIVND (reference sequence). V was cut by 8 bases and J by 3 bases, with 13 bases left in between. This CDR3 region has 13 residues. CDR3 protein: CASRRTPKETQYF. The CDR3 coding sequence is TGTGCCAGTCGAAGGACACCTAAAGAGACCCAGTACTTC. The full variable domain, with the rest looked up from reference TRBV19 and TRBJ2-5, is DGGITQSPKYLFRKEGQNVTLSCEQNLNHDAMYWYRQDPGQGLRLIYYSQIVNDFQKGDIAEGYSVSREKKESFPLTVTSAQKNPTAFYLCASRRTPKETQYFGPGTRLLVL.

This CDR3 is CASSQAGAGNTIYF. DNA of the CDR3: TGTGCCAGCAGCCAAGCTGGGGCCGGAAACACCATATATTTT. The chain combines TRBV3-1 (or the pseudogene TRBV3-2) with TRBJ1-3, with D tentatively TRBD1 (5 bases). CDR1 is LGHDT, CDR2 YNNKEL, per germline (reference sequence). The CDR3 has 14 residues. Trimming shortened V by 1 base and J by 4 bases, and 8 bases separated the two germline ends.

V usage is TRBV7-8 and J usage is TRBJ2-5; TRBD1 might be the D (6 bases). CDR1 and CDR2 from the germline V gene are SGHVS and FQNEAQ. The CDR3 has 15 amino acids. V was shortened by 5 bases and J by 0 bases, with 13 bases between the two germline ends. Here the CDR3 DNA reads TGTGCCAGCAGCCCCGCTAGGGGGTACCAAGAGACCCAGTACTTC. Amino acid sequence: CASSPARGYQETQYF.

The chain couples TRBV5-1 to TRBJ2-5; D perhaps matches TRBD2 (5 bases). The germline V gene has CDR1 SGHRS and CDR2 YFSETQ. The CDR3 is 14 residues long. With 0 bases removed from V and 6 bases from J, the gap between germline ends came to 12 bases. CDR3: CASSLGPAGKTQYF. The CDR3 DNA reads as TGCGCCAGCAGCTTGGGACCTGCGGGTAAGACCCAGTACTTC.

V gene TRBV4-1 combines with J gene TRBJ2-2; 9 nucleotides align to TRBD2. CDR1 MGHRA and CDR2 YSYEKL come from the germline V gene. There are 19 residues in the CDR3. V trimming: 0 bases; J trimming: 6 bases; junction bases outside the gene matches: 14. The CDR3 region has the DNA TGCGCCAGCAGCCAAGAGGGAGGCGGGGGGGCCGCCTACGCCGGGGAGCTGTTTTTT. Its protein product is CASSQEGGGGAAYAGELFF.

CDR3 in DNA: TGCGCCAGCAGCTCGGCACAGGGGCGAGAGACCCAGTACTTC. It encodes CASSSAQGRETQYF. The chain has TRBV5-1 and TRBJ2-5; 7 bases match TRBD1. This CDR3 spans 14 amino acids. From germline, CDR1 is SGHRS and CDR2 YFSETQ. V was pared by 3 bases and J by 4 bases, with 6 bases of the junction left unmatched.

This chain connects TRBV7-8 to TRBJ1-4, with D maybe TRBD1 (5 bases). V lost 3 bases and J lost 3, with 14 bases in between. The germline V gene has CDR1 SGHVS and CDR2 FQNEAQ. This CDR3 has 16 residues. This CDR3 is CASSFTPTASNEKLFF. CDR3 DNA sequence: TGTGCCAGCAGCTTCACTCCGACAGCTTCTAATGAAAAACTGTTTTTT.

The table lists this clone with a few counts. The gene calls are TRBV11-2 and TRBJ2-7; TRBD2 matches 7 bases. This CDR3 contains 15 residues. Germline CDR1 SGHAT, CDR2 FQNNGV. The ends lost 6 bases at V and 1 base at J; junction bases unmatched: 9. CDR3 DNA sequence: TGTGCCAGCAGAGCGGGACCCCGGGGGTCCTACGAGCAGTACTTC. Protein: CASRAGPRGSYEQYF. The whole variable domain, filled in from reference TRBV11-2 and TRBJ2-7, reads EAGVAQSPRYKIIEKRQSVAFWCNPISGHATLYWYQQILGQGPKLLIQFQNNGVVDDSQLPKDRFSAERLKGVDSTLKIQPAKLEDSAVYLCASRAGPRGSYEQYFGPGTRLTVT.

The chain recombines TRBV7-6 with TRBJ2-1; the D gene is possibly TRBD2 (7 bases). Germline V gene sequence: CDR1 SGHVS, CDR2 FNYEAQ. The CDR3 extends over 15 amino acids. Between the trimmed V and J ends, which lost 0 bases and 7 bases, there was a span of 13 bases. The CDR3 spells CASSLARGGANEQFF. The CDR3 DNA reads TGTGCCAGCAGCTTAGCAAGGGGGGGGGCAAATGAGCAGTTCTTC.

The chain recombines TRBV28 with TRBJ1-2; D is perhaps TRBD1 (6 bases). The germline gives CDR1 MDHEN, CDR2 SYDVKM. The CDR3 is made up of 15 amino acids. The V and J ends lost 4 bases and 0 bases respectively, with 12 bases between them. The CDR3: CASSSLGGANYGYTF. The CDR3 nucleotides read TGTGCCAGCAGTTCTCTAGGGGGAGCTAACTATGGCTACACCTTC.

V and J are TRBV6-1 and TRBJ1-2; D remains unclear. From germline, CDR1 is MNHNS and CDR2 SASEGT. The CDR3 totals 12 residues. The germline V and J ends were trimmed by 3 bases and 7 bases, with 9 bases remaining between them. The CDR3 bases are TGTGCCAGCAGTGATCTTTCCTTTGGCTACACCTTC. Amino acids: CASSDLSFGYTF.

The chain uses TRBV18 and TRBJ1-4, with D hard to call. This CDR3 region has 17 residues. Germline CDR1 and CDR2: KGHSH and LQKENI. V lost 2 bases and J lost 7, with 20 bases in between. The CDR3 region has the DNA TGTGCCAGCTCACCATCATTGCCGGATACCCCTAGTGAAAAACTGTTTTTT. Amino acid sequence: CASSPSLPDTPSEKLFF. The full variable domain, with the rest looked up from reference TRBV18 and TRBJ1-4, is NAGVMQNPRHLVRRRGQEARLRCSPMKGHSHVYWYRQLPEEGLKFMVYLQKENIIDESGMPKERFSAEFPKEGPSILRIQQVVRGDSAAYFCASSPSLPDTPSEKLFFGSGTQLSVL.

In DNA, the CDR3 is TGTGCCAGCAGCTTACAACCGGGACAGGGGGGCACAGATACGCAGTATTTT. It encodes CASSLQPGQGGTDTQYF. The rearrangement joins TRBV7-9 to TRBJ2-3, with 11 bases lining up with TRBD1. CDR3 size: 17 residues. Germline V CDR1 and CDR2: SEHNR, FQNEAQ (reference sequence). J lost 1 base, V lost 2 bases, and 5 bases had no gene match.

This rearrangement joins TRBV5-1 to TRBJ2-1, with TRBD2 matching 14 bases. J was trimmed by 5 bases and V by 3 bases; bases with no gene match: 10. The CDR3 has 18 amino acids. Germline CDR1 is SGHRS and CDR2 is YFSETQ. The CDR3 coding sequence is TGCGCCAGCAGCTGGGGGACTAGCGGGGGTCTACGGGACAATGAGCAGTTCTTC. As protein: CASSWGTSGGLRDNEQFF.

The J gene is TRBJ2-7, the V gene TRBV28; 12 nucleotides agree with TRBD1. CDR3 size: 17 residues. The germline gives CDR1 MDHEN, CDR2 SYDVKM. After removal of 7 bases from V and 3 bases from J, the junction contained 13 bases not matched to a gene. CDR3 DNA sequence: TGTGCCAGCAATGAACCCGGGACAGGGGGCCGGAACTACGAGCAGTACTTC. Translating gives CASNEPGTGGRNYEQYF.

The CDR3 is CASSQRGYYGYTF. DNA for the CDR3: TGTGCCAGCAGCCAACGGGGTTACTATGGCTACACCTTC. The V call is TRBV3-1 (or the pseudogene TRBV3-2), the J call TRBJ1-2; no reliable D call. The CDR3 runs to 13 residues. CDR1 is LGHDT, CDR2 YNNKEL, per germline (reference sequence). V lost 2 bases, J lost 3 bases, and 7 bases lay in between.

The V gene is TRBV27, the J gene TRBJ2-1; 10 nucleotides align to TRBD2. This CDR3 region has 13 residues. CDR1 is MNHEY, CDR2 SMNVEV, per germline (reference sequence). V lost 10 bases to trimming and J lost 3 bases; unmatched junction nucleotides: 3. The CDR3 sequence is CATRTSGYNEQFF. Written as DNA, the CDR3 is TGTGCCACCCGGACTAGCGGCTACAATGAGCAGTTCTTC.

This chain uses TRBV7-2 with TRBJ2-1, with D possibly matching TRBD1 (5 bases). Germline CDR1 SGHTA, CDR2 FQGNSA. The length of the CDR3 is 15 residues. V shed 8 bases and J shed 2 bases, with 16 bases lying between them. CDR3 amino acids: CASGFGDRAYNEQFF. CDR3 DNA sequence: TGTGCCAGCGGTTTTGGCGACAGAGCCTACAATGAGCAGTTCTTC.